Listed below are T cell receptor beta chains from one sample, sequenced in a study of OX40 agonist ivuxolimab in advanced cancers. Measured with immunoSEQ multiplex PCR; TCRdb has only the in-frame clones, and not every one. The sample has 67,000 or so clones; approximately 90% are singletons. Specimen: CD4+ or CD8+ T cells sorted from blood, collected in a trial of the OX40 agonist ivuxolimab. Receptor source: an adult with an advanced solid tumor such as melanoma, head and neck, liver or kidney cancer. Both conserved end residues are part of each CDR3. The D gene is left open where the match is weak. Rows may omit the clone size; those that give it use once, few, many or a size class.

clone_size: .
j_call: TRBJ2-7
d_call: TRBD1
v_call: TRBV6-1
cdr3_nt: TGTGCCAGCGCGGACAGGGGGATGATCTACGAGCAGTACTTC
cdr3_aa: CASADRGMIYEQYF

clone_size: .
j_call: TRBJ2-5
d_call: .
v_call: TRBV5-1
cdr3_nt: TGCGCCAGCAACCCGTGGTCGAAGGCGGAGACCCAGTACTTC
cdr3_aa: CASNPWSKAETQYF

clone_size: few
j_call: TRBJ1-5
d_call: .
v_call: TRBV6-1
cdr3_nt: TGTGCCAGCAGTGAATGGGGGTCTAGCAATCAGCCCCAGCATTTT
cdr3_aa: CASSEWGSSNQPQHF

clone_size: .
j_call: TRBJ2-2
d_call: .
v_call: TRBV21-1
cdr3_nt: TGTGCCAGCAGCAACCCTGTGCTTGGGGGGACCCTCGCTGAATCTTCGAACACCGGGGAGCTGTTTTTT
cdr3_aa: CASSNPVLGGTLAESSNTGELFF

clone_size: .
j_call: TRBJ2-5
d_call: .
v_call: TRBV7-2
cdr3_nt: TGTGCCAGCAGCCAATACAATCAAGAGACCCAGTACTTC
cdr3_aa: CASSQYNQETQYF

clone_size: .
j_call: TRBJ2-3
d_call: .
v_call: TRBV19
cdr3_nt: TGTGCCAGTGGGGGTGCCGCAGATACGCAGTATTTT
cdr3_aa: CASGGAADTQYF

clone_size: .
j_call: TRBJ1-6
d_call: .
v_call: TRBV15
cdr3_nt: TGTGCCACCAGCAGAGAGGTCTCCTATAATTCACCCCTCCACTTT
cdr3_aa: CATSREVSYNSPLHF

clone_size: few
j_call: TRBJ2-5
d_call: TRBD1
v_call: TRBV27
cdr3_nt: TGTGCCAGCAGTTTTGACAGGGGGACGGAGACCCAGTACTTC
cdr3_aa: CASSFDRGTETQYF

clone_size: .
j_call: TRBJ2-2
d_call: .
v_call: TRBV6-5
cdr3_nt: TGTGCCAGCAGGTTAGGGACCGGGGAGCTGTTTTTT
cdr3_aa: CASRLGTGELFF

clone_size: .
j_call: TRBJ1-1
d_call: .
v_call: TRBV29-1
cdr3_nt: TGCAGCGTTGCGGTAACCACTGAAGCTTTCTTT
cdr3_aa: CSVAVTTEAFF

clone_size: .
j_call: TRBJ2-6
d_call: TRBD1
v_call: TRBV6-1
cdr3_nt: TGTGCCAGCAGTGATCCCTCGACAGGGAAAATAGGAGTCCTGACTTTC
cdr3_aa: CASSDPSTGKIGVLTF

clone_size: .
j_call: TRBJ2-1
d_call: TRBD1
v_call: TRBV7-2
cdr3_nt: TGTGCCAGCAGCTTAGCGGCAAGGGGGCCGTACAATGAGCAGTTCTTC
cdr3_aa: CASSLAARGPYNEQFF

clone_size: once
j_call: TRBJ2-3
d_call: .
v_call: TRBV9
cdr3_nt: TGTGCCAGCAGCGTAGGGGACCGCTCCACAGATACGCAGTATTTT
cdr3_aa: CASSVGDRSTDTQYF

clone_size: few
j_call: TRBJ2-4
d_call: .
v_call: TRBV14
cdr3_nt: TGTGCCAGCAGCCAAGGAGGCAGGAGTGCGTACATTCAGTACTTC
cdr3_aa: CASSQGGRSAYIQYF

clone_size: .
j_call: TRBJ1-5
d_call: .
v_call: TRBV29-1
cdr3_nt: TGCAGCGTTGCATGGTCCGGGGACAGCAATCAGCCCCAGCATTTT
cdr3_aa: CSVAWSGDSNQPQHF

clone_size: .
j_call: TRBJ2-4
d_call: TRBD1
v_call: TRBV5-1
cdr3_nt: TGCGCCAGCAGCTTATCGTCGACAGGGAAAGCCAAAAACATTCAGTACTTC
cdr3_aa: CASSLSSTGKAKNIQYF

clone_size: .
j_call: TRBJ2-7
d_call: TRBD1
v_call: TRBV5-1
cdr3_nt: TGCGCCAGCAGCTGGGGCTTGGGGACAGGAGGCGAGCAGTACTTC
cdr3_aa: CASSWGLGTGGEQYF

clone_size: few
j_call: TRBJ1-5
d_call: .
v_call: TRBV19
cdr3_nt: TGTGCCAGTAGTCCCCGACAGTTATCAAAGCCCCAGCATTTT
cdr3_aa: CASSPRQLSKPQHF

clone_size: .
j_call: TRBJ1-4
d_call: .
v_call: TRBV28
cdr3_nt: TGTGCCAGCAGGCCTGGACAGCTGAATGAAAAACTGTTTTTT
cdr3_aa: CASRPGQLNEKLFF

clone_size: .
j_call: TRBJ1-3
d_call: TRBD1
v_call: TRBV30
cdr3_nt: TGTGCCTGGAGTCCGAGTAACCCCCAGACAGGGGCTGGAAACACCATATATTTT
cdr3_aa: CAWSPSNPQTGAGNTIYF

clone_size: .
j_call: TRBJ1-4
d_call: TRBD1
v_call: TRBV9
cdr3_nt: TGTGCCAGCAGCGAGCAGGGGGGCGAAAAACTGTTTTTT
cdr3_aa: CASSEQGGEKLFF

clone_size: .
j_call: TRBJ1-4
d_call: .
v_call: TRBV5-4
cdr3_nt: TGTGCCAGCACCGATAGTGGGGGAGTGGGTGAAAAACTGTTTTTT
cdr3_aa: CASTDSGGVGEKLFF

clone_size: .
j_call: TRBJ1-3
d_call: .
v_call: TRBV5-1
cdr3_nt: TGCGCCAGCAGCATCAGACAGCCTACTTTCCGTGAAGGAAACACCATATATTTT
cdr3_aa: CASSIRQPTFREGNTIYF

clone_size: once
j_call: TRBJ1-1
d_call: .
v_call: TRBV6-6
cdr3_nt: TGTGCCAGCAGTGGGAACCAGATCCGGGCTTTCTTT
cdr3_aa: CASSGNQIRAFF

clone_size: .
j_call: TRBJ1-5
d_call: .
v_call: TRBV6-1
cdr3_nt: TGTGCCAGCGGATCGACGGATGACAATCAGCCCCAGCATTTT
cdr3_aa: CASGSTDDNQPQHF

clone_size: .
j_call: TRBJ1-4
d_call: .
v_call: TRBV30
cdr3_nt: TGTGCCTGGAGTGACCCGAGTGCCCACCCACATCAGGCTAATGAAAAACTGTTTTTT
cdr3_aa: CAWSDPSAHPHQANEKLFF

clone_size: .
j_call: TRBJ1-4
d_call: .
v_call: TRBV19
cdr3_nt: TGTGCCAGTAGTATGGGGGCGCCTAGGGGGAATGAAAAACTGTTTTTT
cdr3_aa: CASSMGAPRGNEKLFF

clone_size: once
j_call: TRBJ2-4
d_call: TRBD2
v_call: TRBV2
cdr3_nt: TGTGCCAGCTCGCTCGGAAGCGGGGGGGTGGCCAAAAACATTCAGTACTTC
cdr3_aa: CASSLGSGGVAKNIQYF

clone_size: .
j_call: TRBJ2-3
d_call: .
v_call: TRBV6-6
cdr3_nt: TGTGCCAGCAGTTCCGGGTATACGCAGTATTTT
cdr3_aa: CASSSGYTQYF

clone_size: .
j_call: TRBJ1-5
d_call: .
v_call: TRBV10-3
cdr3_nt: TGTGCCATCAGTGAGGGCGACCTAGAGGTCCAGCCCCAGCATTTT
cdr3_aa: CAISEGDLEVQPQHF

clone_size: .
j_call: TRBJ2-5
d_call: .
v_call: TRBV2
cdr3_nt: TGTGCCAGCAGCCCGGTGATAGGCCTTAGCCAAGAGACCCAGTACTTC
cdr3_aa: CASSPVIGLSQETQYF

clone_size: .
j_call: TRBJ2-4
d_call: TRBD2
v_call: TRBV19
cdr3_nt: TGTGCCAGTAGTATATCGGGGGGGGCGAACATTCAGTACTTC
cdr3_aa: CASSISGGANIQYF

clone_size: .
j_call: TRBJ1-1
d_call: .
v_call: TRBV5-6
cdr3_nt: TGTGCCAGCAGCTTGTGGGAAAGAGCTGAAGCTTTCTTT
cdr3_aa: CASSLWERAEAFF

clone_size: few
j_call: TRBJ2-7
d_call: .
v_call: TRBV5-1
cdr3_nt: TGCGCCACCAAACCAGAAGGGGACTCCTACGAGCAGTACTTC
cdr3_aa: CATKPEGDSYEQYF

clone_size: .
j_call: TRBJ1-2
d_call: .
v_call: TRBV28
cdr3_nt: TGTGCCAGCAGCCCTCCGGGGCCCTATGGCTACACCTTC
cdr3_aa: CASSPPGPYGYTF

clone_size: .
j_call: TRBJ2-3
d_call: TRBD2
v_call: TRBV6-5
cdr3_nt: TGTGCCAGCAGTTACTTAGGGGAAACTAGCGACGCGCAGTATTTT
cdr3_aa: CASSYLGETSDAQYF

clone_size: .
j_call: TRBJ2-3
d_call: TRBD1
v_call: TRBV7-2
cdr3_nt: TGTGCCAGCAGCTTGGGACAGGGGCCGACCACAGAGTATTTT
cdr3_aa: CASSLGQGPTTEYF

clone_size: .
j_call: TRBJ2-5
d_call: .
v_call: TRBV7-2
cdr3_nt: TGTGCCAGCACCCTAGGAGGGGGGCTAGCCCAGGAGACCCAGTACTTC
cdr3_aa: CASTLGGGLAQETQYF

clone_size: .
j_call: TRBJ2-7
d_call: TRBD1
v_call: TRBV5-4
cdr3_nt: TGTGCCAGCAGCTTGGGGGGACAGGCACCGTACTTC
cdr3_aa: CASSLGGQAPYF

clone_size: .
j_call: TRBJ1-5
d_call: .
v_call: TRBV7-2
cdr3_nt: TGTGCCAGCAGCCCATCGACAGGTTCCCAGCATTTT
cdr3_aa: CASSPSTGSQHF

clone_size: .
j_call: TRBJ1-1
d_call: TRBD1
v_call: TRBV18
cdr3_nt: TGTGCCAGCTCACCGACAGGGGACACCACTGAAGCTTTCTTT
cdr3_aa: CASSPTGDTTEAFF

clone_size: once
j_call: TRBJ2-2
d_call: .
v_call: TRBV5-4
cdr3_nt: TGTGCCAGCAGCTTGGGTGTGGGGCGGGACACCGGGGAGCTGTTTTTT
cdr3_aa: CASSLGVGRDTGELFF

clone_size: .
j_call: TRBJ2-3
d_call: .
v_call: TRBV28
cdr3_nt: TGTGCCAGCGGGCTAGGGGGGGGCAGCACAGATACGCAGTATTTT
cdr3_aa: CASGLGGGSTDTQYF

clone_size: once
j_call: TRBJ2-1
d_call: .
v_call: TRBV20-1
cdr3_nt: TGCAGTGCTAGTTCAGGCCTCGAGCAGTTCTTC
cdr3_aa: CSASSGLEQFF

clone_size: once
j_call: TRBJ1-1
d_call: .
v_call: TRBV27
cdr3_nt: TGTGCCAGCAGATTATTACAGTACCGGACTGAAGCTTTCTTT
cdr3_aa: CASRLLQYRTEAFF